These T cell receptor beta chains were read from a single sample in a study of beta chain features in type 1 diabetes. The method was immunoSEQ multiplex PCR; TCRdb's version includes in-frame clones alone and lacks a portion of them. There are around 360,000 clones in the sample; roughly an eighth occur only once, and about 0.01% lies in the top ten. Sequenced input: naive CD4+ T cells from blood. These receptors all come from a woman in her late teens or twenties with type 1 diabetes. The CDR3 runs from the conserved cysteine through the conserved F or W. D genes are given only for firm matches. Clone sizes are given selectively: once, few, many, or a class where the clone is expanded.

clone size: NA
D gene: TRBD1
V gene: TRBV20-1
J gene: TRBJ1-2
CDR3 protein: CSVQGGYTF
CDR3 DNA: TGCAGTGTACAGGGGGGCTACACCTTC

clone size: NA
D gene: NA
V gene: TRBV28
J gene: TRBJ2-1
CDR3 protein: CASSFGQGQYNEQFF
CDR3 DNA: TGTGCCAGCAGTTTTGGGCAGGGTCAATACAATGAGCAGTTCTTC

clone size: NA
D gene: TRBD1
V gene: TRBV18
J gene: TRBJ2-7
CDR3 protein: CASSPQGVPTYEQYF
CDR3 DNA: TGTGCCAGCTCACCCCAGGGGGTCCCTACCTACGAGCAGTACTTC

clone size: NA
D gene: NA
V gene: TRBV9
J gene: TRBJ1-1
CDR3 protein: CASSVATGNTEAFF
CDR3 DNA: TGTGCCAGCAGCGTAGCAACAGGGAACACTGAAGCTTTCTTT

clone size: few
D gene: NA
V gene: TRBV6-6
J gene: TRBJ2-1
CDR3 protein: CASSAMYGPNEQFF
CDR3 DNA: TGTGCCAGCAGTGCCATGTATGGGCCCAATGAGCAGTTCTTC

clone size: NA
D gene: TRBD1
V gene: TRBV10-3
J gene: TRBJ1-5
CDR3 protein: CAISPQDRGNQPQHF
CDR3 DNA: TGTGCCATCAGTCCTCAAGACAGGGGCAATCAGCCCCAGCATTTT

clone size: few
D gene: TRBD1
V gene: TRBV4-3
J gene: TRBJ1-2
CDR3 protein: CARPDREKYGYTF
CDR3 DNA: TGCGCCAGACCGGACAGGGAAAAGTATGGCTACACCTTC

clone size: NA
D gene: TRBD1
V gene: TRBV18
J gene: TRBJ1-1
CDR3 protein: CASSPGQGVGTEAFF
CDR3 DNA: TGTGCCAGCTCACCGGGACAGGGGGTAGGCACTGAAGCTTTCTTT

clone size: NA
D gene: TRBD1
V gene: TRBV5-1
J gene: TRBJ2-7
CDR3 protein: CASSRDRGPYEQYF
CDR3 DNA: TGCGCCAGCAGCAGGGACAGGGGGCCCTACGAGCAGTACTTC

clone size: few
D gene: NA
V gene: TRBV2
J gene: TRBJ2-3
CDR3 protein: CASSEGDTQYF
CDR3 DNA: TGTGCCAGCAGCGAGGGAGATACGCAGTATTTT

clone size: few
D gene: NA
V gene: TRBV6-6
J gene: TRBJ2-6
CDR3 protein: CASSYTGFGGANVLTF
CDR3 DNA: TGTGCCAGCAGTTACACAGGGTTTGGAGGGGCCAACGTCCTGACTTTC

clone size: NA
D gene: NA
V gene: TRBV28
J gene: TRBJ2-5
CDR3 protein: CASSPRGQGMRETQYF
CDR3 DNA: TGTGCCAGCAGCCCTCGAGGTCAGGGGATGAGAGAGACCCAGTACTTC

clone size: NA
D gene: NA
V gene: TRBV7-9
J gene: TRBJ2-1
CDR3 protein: CASSVLAYNEQFF
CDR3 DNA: TGTGCCAGCAGTGTATTAGCCTACAATGAGCAGTTCTTC

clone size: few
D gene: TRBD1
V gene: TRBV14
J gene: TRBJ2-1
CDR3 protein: CASSRGQGEMNEQFF
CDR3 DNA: TGTGCCAGCAGCCGAGGACAGGGGGAAATGAATGAGCAGTTCTTC

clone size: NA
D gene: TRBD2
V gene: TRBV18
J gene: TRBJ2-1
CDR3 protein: CASSESGVSGNEQFF
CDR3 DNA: TGTGCCAGCTCCGAGAGCGGGGTGTCGGGCAATGAGCAGTTCTTC

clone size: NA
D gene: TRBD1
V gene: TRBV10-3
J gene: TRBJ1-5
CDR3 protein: CATGRSGPGGNQPQHF
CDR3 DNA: TGTGCCACAGGGAGATCAGGCCCAGGGGGTAATCAGCCCCAGCATTTT

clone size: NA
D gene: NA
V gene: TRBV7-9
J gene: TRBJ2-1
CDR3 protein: CASSAVGLITYNEQFF
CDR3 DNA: TGTGCCAGCAGCGCGGTGGGACTTATCACCTACAATGAGCAGTTCTTC

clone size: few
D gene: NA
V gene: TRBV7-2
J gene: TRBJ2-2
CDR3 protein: CASSLGATGELFF
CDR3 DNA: TGTGCCAGCAGCTTAGGAGCTACCGGGGAGCTGTTTTTT

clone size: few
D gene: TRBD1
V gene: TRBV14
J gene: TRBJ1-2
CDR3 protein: CASSQNRGTGIYGYTF
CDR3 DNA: TGTGCCAGCAGCCAAAACCGAGGGACAGGGATATATGGCTACACCTTC

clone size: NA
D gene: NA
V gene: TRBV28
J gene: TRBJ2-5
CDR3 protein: CASKAAAVTQYF
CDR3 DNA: TGTGCCAGCAAAGCCGCGGCGGTGACCCAGTACTTC

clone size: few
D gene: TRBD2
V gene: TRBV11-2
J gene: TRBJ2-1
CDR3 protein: CASTQTGTRYNEQFF
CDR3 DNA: TGTGCCAGCACCCAAACCGGGACTAGGTACAATGAGCAGTTCTTC

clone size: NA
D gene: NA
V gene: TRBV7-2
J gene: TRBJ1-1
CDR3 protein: CASSSNSLNTEAFF
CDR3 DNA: TGTGCCAGCAGCTCGAACAGCTTGAACACTGAAGCTTTCTTT

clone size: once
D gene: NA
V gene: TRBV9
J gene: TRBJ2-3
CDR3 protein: CASSPHGSTDTQYF
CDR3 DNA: TGTGCCAGCAGCCCCCATGGCTCGACAGATACGCAGTATTTT

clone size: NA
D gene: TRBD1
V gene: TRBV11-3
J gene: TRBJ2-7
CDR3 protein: CASSLVWDSSYEQYF
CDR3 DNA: TGTGCCAGCAGCTTAGTATGGGACAGTAGCTACGAGCAGTACTTC

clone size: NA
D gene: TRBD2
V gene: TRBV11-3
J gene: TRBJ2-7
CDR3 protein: CASSPGGDEQYF
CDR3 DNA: TGTGCCAGCAGCCCGGGGGGAGACGAGCAGTACTTC

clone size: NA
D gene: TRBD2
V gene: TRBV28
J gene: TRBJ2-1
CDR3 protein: CASYSGSSYNEQFF
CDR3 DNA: TGTGCCAGCTATAGCGGGAGCTCCTACAATGAGCAGTTCTTC